These 16 T cell receptor beta chains were all obtained from the same sample, sequenced in a study of cytomegalovirus exposure and HLA in healthy donors. The PCR employed 60 Vbeta primers together with 13 Jbeta primers. The table came from immunoSEQ multiplex PCR; TCRdb's copy has only in-frame clones and leaves some out. The sample carries some 140,000 clones, roughly 80% recorded once. The sample consisted of PBMCs. The receptors originated from a man aged 40-50 years in good health and CMV-seronegative.

About this clone itself: A read error may account for a junction end that differs from germline. The genes are TRBV6-5 and TRBJ2-3; TRBD2 aligns across 8 bases. CDR1 and CDR2 from the germline V gene are MNHEY and SVGAGI. CDR3 size: 16 residues. This CDR3 is CATSYGASGSTDTQYF. The CDR3 DNA reads as TGTGCCACCAGTTACGGGGCTAGCGGGAGCACAGATACGCAGTATTTT.

The chain links TRBV4-3 to TRBJ2-1; 11 positions agree with TRBD2. The CDR3 is 16 amino acids. Germline values: CDR1 LGHNA, CDR2 YSLEER. V dropped 0 bases and J dropped 8; count of bases not matched to a gene: 6. This CDR3 is CASSQDTGTSGYEQFF. As DNA, the CDR3 is TGCGCCAGCAGCCAAGATACCGGGACTAGCGGTTATGAGCAGTTCTTC.

CDR3 in DNA: TGTGCCGTAAGGGGCCTAGCGCCGTACAATGAGCAGTTCTTC. Translation gives CAVRGLAPYNEQFF. The rearrangement joins TRBV30 to TRBJ2-1, with TRBD2 as a possible D gene (6 bases). Germline CDR1 is GTSNPN and CDR2 is SVGIG (reference sequence). The CDR3 spans 14 residues. V dropped 8 bases and J dropped 4 bases, with 18 bases sitting between them.

The chain links TRBV5-1 to TRBJ2-3; D not resolved. Germline CDR1 and CDR2: SGHRS and YFSETQ. V lost 0 bases to trimming and J lost 1 base, with 9 bases between them. The CDR3 contains 15 residues. The CDR3 spells CASSLDSPRTDTQYF. The CDR3 DNA sequence: TGCGCCAGCAGCTTGGACTCGCCGCGCACAGATACGCAGTATTTT.

The rearrangement links TRBV30 to TRBJ1-1, with a weak D call TRBD1 (5 bases). Between the trimmed V and J ends, which lost 4 bases and 10 bases, there was a span of 22 bases. There are 14 residues in the CDR3. Germline loops: CDR1 GTSNPN, CDR2 SVGIG (reference sequence). The CDR3 DNA sequence: TGTGCCTGGATGGTCTACAGGACCCAAGTCGGAGCTTTCTTT. As protein: CAWMVYRTQVGAFF.

Turning to this clone: The junction departs from the called germline gene at one end, perhaps through a read error. This sequence joins TRBV7-7 and TRBJ2-1, with 11 bases lining up with TRBD1. CDR1 and CDR2 (germline): SSHAT, FNYEAQ (reference sequence). CDR3 length: 15 residues. The CDR3 DNA sequence: TGTGCTAGCAGCTTGGACAGGGGGCTTTCCAATGAGCAGTTCTTC. Amino acids: CASSLDRGLSNEQFF.

The rearrangement uses TRBV7-9 and TRBJ1-1; possibly TRBD1 for D (6 bases). Germline loops: CDR1 SEHNR, CDR2 FQNEAQ (reference sequence). V shed 2 bases and J shed 7 bases, with 8 bases lying between them. The length of the CDR3 is 12 residues. The CDR3 DNA is TGTGCCAGCAGCTTACAGGGGAATGAAGCTTTCTTT. Its protein is CASSLQGNEAFF.

This clone was seen more than once but under ten times. The V call is TRBV10-3, the J call TRBJ1-2; 9 nucleotides agree with TRBD1. The CDR3 has 17 residues. Trimming at V came to 3 bases and at J to 8 bases, leaving 16 bases not matched to a gene. Germline V gives CDR1 ENHRY, CDR2 SYGVKD. The CDR3 loop is CAISDPDRGEVRDGYTF. In DNA, the CDR3 is TGTGCCATCAGTGATCCGGACAGGGGAGAAGTAAGGGACGGCTACACCTTC.

The chain couples TRBV18 to TRBJ2-7; 7 bases align to TRBD2. CDR1 and CDR2 from the germline V gene are KGHSH and LQKENI. V shed 3 bases and J 0 bases; nucleotides not matched to a gene: 5. The length of the CDR3 is 15 residues. CDR3 nucleotides: TGTGCCAGCTCACCCTGGGAGGGGAGCTCCTACGAGCAGTACTTC. Translating gives CASSPWEGSSYEQYF.

The V gene is TRBV7-2, the J gene TRBJ2-1, with 8 bases that match TRBD2. V shed 5 bases, J shed 6 bases, and the junction held 12 bases outside the gene matches. The CDR3 runs 16 residues. CDR1 SGHTA and CDR2 FQGNSA come from the germline V gene. In nucleotides, the CDR3 is TGTGCCAGCAGCGGATCCGGGACTAGAATACGCAATGAGCAGTTCTTC. This sequence encodes CASSGSGTRIRNEQFF.

This clone appeared once. This chain connects TRBV7-2 to TRBJ2-7, with TRBD2 matching 7 bases. Germline CDR1 is SGHTA and CDR2 is FQGNSA. This CDR3 spans 15 amino acids. V was pared by 1 base and J by 1 base, with 4 bases of the junction left unmatched. CDR3 protein: CASSLGGSWSYEQYF. CDR3 bases: TGTGCCAGCAGCTTAGGCGGGAGTTGGTCCTACGAGCAGTACTTC.

This clone was detected only a few times. This chain links TRBV18 with TRBJ2-7; TRBD1 matches at 10 bases. V trimming: 0 bases; J trimming: 1 base; junction bases outside the gene matches: 3. This CDR3 comprises 16 residues. Germline V CDR1 and CDR2: KGHSH, LQKENI. Here the CDR3 reads CASSPPDRGSSYEQYF. The DNA for the CDR3 is TGTGCCAGCTCACCACCGGACAGGGGGAGTTCCTACGAGCAGTACTTC.

The sample holds a few counts of this clone. The rearrangement links TRBV7-2 to TRBJ1-5; 8 bases align to TRBD1. This CDR3 is built from 16 residues. With V trimmed by 5 bases and J by 1 base, 7 bases remained unmatched. The germline V gene encodes CDR1 SGHTA and CDR2 FQGNSA. CDR3 residues: CASSPGQGVSNQPQHF. CDR3 DNA sequence: TGTGCCAGCAGCCCCGGACAGGGCGTGAGCAATCAGCCCCAGCATTTT. Complete variable domain (other parts from reference TRBV7-2 and TRBJ1-5): GAGVSQSPSNKVTEKGKDVELRCDPISGHTALYWYRQSLGQGLEFLIYFQGNSAPDKSGLPSDRFSAERTGGSVSTLTIQRTQQEDSAVYLCASSPGQGVSNQPQHFGDGTRLSIL.

The chain joins TRBV6-5 to TRBJ2-1, with TRBD1 identical over 8 bases. Germline CDR1 and CDR2: MNHEY and SVGAGI. CDR3 size: 13 residues. V was pared by 6 bases and J by 6 bases, with 4 bases of the junction left unmatched. The CDR3 loop is CASRSTGGNEQFF. CDR3 nucleotides: TGTGCCAGCAGATCCACAGGGGGCAATGAGCAGTTCTTC.

The gene calls are TRBV7-9 and TRBJ2-1; D is possibly TRBD2 (6 bases). The CDR3 spans 14 residues. CDR1 and CDR2 from the germline V gene are SEHNR and FQNEAQ (reference sequence). The CDR3 region is CASMAGSSYNEQFF. CDR3 DNA: TGTGCTTCAATGGCGGGGAGCTCCTACAATGAGCAGTTCTTC.

The rearrangement joins TRBV7-2 to TRBJ2-2; TRBD2 matches at 8 bases. The ends lost 5 bases at V and 9 bases at J; junction bases unmatched: 11. The CDR3 is made up of 15 amino acids. Germline CDR1 and CDR2: SGHTA and FQGNSA. The CDR3 protein is CASSIILGGARELFF. The CDR3, as DNA: TGTGCCAGCAGCATTATCCTCGGGGGGGCTCGGGAGCTGTTTTTT.